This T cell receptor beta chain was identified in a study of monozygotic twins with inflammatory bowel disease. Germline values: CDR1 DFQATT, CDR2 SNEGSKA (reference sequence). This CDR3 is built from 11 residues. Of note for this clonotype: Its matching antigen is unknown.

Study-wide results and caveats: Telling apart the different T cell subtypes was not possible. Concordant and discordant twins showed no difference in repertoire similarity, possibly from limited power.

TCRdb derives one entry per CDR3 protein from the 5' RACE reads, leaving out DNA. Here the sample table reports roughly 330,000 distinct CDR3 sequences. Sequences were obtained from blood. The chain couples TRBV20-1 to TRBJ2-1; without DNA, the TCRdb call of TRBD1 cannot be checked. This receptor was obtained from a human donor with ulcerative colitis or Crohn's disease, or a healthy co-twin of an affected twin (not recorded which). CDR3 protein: CSASRGPQQFF.